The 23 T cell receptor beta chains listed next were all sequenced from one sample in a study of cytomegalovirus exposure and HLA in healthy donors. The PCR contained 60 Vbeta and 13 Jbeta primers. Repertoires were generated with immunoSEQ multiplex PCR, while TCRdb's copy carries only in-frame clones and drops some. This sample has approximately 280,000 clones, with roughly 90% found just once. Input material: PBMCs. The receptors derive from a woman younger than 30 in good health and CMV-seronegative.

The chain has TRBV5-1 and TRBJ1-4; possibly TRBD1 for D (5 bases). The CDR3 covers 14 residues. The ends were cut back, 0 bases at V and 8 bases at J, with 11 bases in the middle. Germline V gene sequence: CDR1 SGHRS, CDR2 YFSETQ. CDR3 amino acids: CASSLEGIREKLFF. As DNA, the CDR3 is TGCGCCAGCAGCTTGGAGGGGATTCGGGAAAAACTGTTTTTT.

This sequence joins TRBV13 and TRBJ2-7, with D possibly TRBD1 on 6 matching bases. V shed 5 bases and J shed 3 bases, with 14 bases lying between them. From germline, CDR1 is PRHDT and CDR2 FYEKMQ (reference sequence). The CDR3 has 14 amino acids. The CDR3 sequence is CASSLPGHFYEQYF. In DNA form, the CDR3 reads TGTGCCAGCAGCCTCCCGGGACACTTCTACGAGCAGTACTTC.

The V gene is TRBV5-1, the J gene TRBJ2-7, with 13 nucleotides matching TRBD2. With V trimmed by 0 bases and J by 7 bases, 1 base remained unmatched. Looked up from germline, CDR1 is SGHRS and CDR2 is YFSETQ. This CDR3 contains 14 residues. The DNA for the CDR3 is TGCGCCAGCAGCTTGGGACTAGCGGGGGGAGAGCAGTACTTC. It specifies CASSLGLAGGEQYF.

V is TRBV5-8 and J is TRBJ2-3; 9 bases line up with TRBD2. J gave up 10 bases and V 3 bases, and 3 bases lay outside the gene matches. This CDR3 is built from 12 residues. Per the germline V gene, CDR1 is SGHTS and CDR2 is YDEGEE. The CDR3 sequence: CASSSGLAPQYF. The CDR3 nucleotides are TGTGCCAGCAGCTCGGGACTAGCCCCGCAGTATTTT.

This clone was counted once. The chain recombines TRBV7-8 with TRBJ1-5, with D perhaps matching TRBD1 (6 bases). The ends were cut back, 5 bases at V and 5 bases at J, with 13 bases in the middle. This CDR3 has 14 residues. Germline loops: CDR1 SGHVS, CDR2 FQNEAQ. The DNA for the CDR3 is TGTGCCAGCAGCCGAGGGGCAGGGGATCAGCCCCAGCATTTT. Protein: CASSRGAGDQPQHF.

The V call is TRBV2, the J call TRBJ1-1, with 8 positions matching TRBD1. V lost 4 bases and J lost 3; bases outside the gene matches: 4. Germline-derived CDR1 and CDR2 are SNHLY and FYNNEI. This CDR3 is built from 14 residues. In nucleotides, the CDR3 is TGTGCCAGCAGTGCCCAGGGGGCCTACACTGAAGCTTTCTTT. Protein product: CASSAQGAYTEAFF.

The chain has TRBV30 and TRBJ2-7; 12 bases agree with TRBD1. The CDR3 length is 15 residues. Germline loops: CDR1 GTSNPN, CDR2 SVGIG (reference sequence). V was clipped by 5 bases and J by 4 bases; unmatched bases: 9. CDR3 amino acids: CAWDPGQGAFYEQYF. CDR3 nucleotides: TGTGCCTGGGATCCGGGACAGGGGGCTTTTTACGAGCAGTACTTC.

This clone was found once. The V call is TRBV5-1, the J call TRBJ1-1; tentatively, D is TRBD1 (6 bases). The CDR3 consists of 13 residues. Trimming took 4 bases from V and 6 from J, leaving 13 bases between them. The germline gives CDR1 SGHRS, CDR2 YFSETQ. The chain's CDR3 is CASSTDSTSEAFF. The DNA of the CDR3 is TGCGCCAGCAGCACGGACAGTACGTCTGAAGCTTTCTTT.

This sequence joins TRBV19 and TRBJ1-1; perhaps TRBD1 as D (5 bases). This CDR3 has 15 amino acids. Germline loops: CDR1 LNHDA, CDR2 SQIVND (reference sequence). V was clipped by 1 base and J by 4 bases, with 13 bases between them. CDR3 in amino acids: CASSIVQAAPTEAFF. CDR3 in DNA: TGTGCCAGTAGTATAGTACAGGCCGCCCCCACTGAAGCTTTCTTT.

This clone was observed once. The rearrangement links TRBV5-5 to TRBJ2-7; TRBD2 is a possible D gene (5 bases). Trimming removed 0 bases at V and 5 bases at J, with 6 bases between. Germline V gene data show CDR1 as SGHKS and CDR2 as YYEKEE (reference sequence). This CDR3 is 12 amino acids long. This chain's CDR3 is CASSLERDEQYF. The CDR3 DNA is TGTGCCAGCAGCTTGGAGAGGGACGAGCAGTACTTC.

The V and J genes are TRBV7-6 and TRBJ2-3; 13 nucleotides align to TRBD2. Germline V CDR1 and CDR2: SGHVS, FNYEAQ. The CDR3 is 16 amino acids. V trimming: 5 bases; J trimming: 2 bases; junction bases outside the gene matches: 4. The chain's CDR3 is CASSHTSGGATDTQYF. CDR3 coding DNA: TGTGCCAGCAGCCATACTAGCGGGGGGGCCACAGATACGCAGTATTTT.

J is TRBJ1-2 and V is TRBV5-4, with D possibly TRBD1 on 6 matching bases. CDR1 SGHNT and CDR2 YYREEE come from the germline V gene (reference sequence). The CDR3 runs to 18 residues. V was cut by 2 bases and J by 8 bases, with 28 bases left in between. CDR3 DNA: TGTGCCAGCAGCTTCCCGACTTTCGGAGGTTCAGGGGATAACGGCTACACCTTC. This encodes CASSFPTFGGSGDNGYTF.

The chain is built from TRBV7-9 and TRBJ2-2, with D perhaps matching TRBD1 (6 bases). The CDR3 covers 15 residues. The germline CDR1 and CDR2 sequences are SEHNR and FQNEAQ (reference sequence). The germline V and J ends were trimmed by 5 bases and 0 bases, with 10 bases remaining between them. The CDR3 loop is CASSTGLANTGELFF. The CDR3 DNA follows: TGTGCCAGCAGCACAGGGTTAGCGAACACCGGGGAGCTGTTTTTT.

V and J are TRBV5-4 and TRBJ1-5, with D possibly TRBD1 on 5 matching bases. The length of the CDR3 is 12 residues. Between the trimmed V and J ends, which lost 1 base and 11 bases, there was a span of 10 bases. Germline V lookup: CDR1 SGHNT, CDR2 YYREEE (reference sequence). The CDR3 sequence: CASSLWGEAQHF. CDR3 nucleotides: TGTGCCAGCAGCTTGTGGGGGGAAGCCCAGCATTTT.

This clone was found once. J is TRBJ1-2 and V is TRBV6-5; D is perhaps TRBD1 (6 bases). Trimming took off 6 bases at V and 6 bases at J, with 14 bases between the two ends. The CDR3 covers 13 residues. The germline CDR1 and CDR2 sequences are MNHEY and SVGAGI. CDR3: CASSLGTFDGYTF. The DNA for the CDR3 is TGTGCCAGCAGCTTAGGGACATTCGATGGCTACACCTTC.

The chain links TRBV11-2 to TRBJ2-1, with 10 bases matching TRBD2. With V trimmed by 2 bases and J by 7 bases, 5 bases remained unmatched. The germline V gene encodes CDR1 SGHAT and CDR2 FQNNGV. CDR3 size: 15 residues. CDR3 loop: CASSLSLAGANEQFF. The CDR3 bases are TGTGCCAGCAGCTTAAGCCTAGCGGGGGCAAATGAGCAGTTCTTC. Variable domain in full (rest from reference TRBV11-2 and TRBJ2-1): EAGVAQSPRYKIIEKRQSVAFWCNPISGHATLYWYQQILGQGPKLLIQFQNNGVVDDSQLPKDRFSAERLKGVDSTLKIQPAKLEDSAVYLCASSLSLAGANEQFFGPGTRLTVL.

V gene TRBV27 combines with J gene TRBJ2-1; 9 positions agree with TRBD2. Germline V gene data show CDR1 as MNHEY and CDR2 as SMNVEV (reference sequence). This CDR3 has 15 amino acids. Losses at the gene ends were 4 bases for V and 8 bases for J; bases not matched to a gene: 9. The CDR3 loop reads CASSSGLAGHYEQFF. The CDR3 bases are TGTGCCAGCAGTTCCGGGCTAGCGGGGCATTATGAGCAGTTCTTC.

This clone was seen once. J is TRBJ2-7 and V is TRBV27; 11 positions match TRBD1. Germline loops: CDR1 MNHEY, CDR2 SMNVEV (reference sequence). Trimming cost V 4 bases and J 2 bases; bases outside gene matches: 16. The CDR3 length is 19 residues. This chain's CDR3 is CASSSTGTGGTQLPYEQYF. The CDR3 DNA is TGTGCCAGCAGTTCTACCGGGACAGGGGGAACCCAGCTTCCCTACGAGCAGTACTTC.

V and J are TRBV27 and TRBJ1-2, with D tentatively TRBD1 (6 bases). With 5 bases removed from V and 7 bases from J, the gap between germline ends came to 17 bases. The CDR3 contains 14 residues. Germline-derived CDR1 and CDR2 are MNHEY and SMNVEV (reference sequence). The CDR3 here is CASSPLGRGSGYTF. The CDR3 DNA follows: TGTGCCAGCAGTCCCCTCGGCAGGGGCAGTGGCTACACCTTC.

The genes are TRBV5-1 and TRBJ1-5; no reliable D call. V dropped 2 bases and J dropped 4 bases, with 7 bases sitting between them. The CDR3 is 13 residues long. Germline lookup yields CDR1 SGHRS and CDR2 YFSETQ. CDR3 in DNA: TGCGCCAGCAGCTTTGGCAGTAATCAGCCCCAGCATTTT. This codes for CASSFGSNQPQHF.

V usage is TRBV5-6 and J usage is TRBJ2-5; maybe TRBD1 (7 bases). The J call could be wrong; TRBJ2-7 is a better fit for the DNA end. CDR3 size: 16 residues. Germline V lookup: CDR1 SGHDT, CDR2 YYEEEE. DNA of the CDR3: TGTGCCAGCAGCTTAGGTTTCAGGGGGGCGACCTACGAGCAGTACTTC. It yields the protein CASSLGFRGATYEQYF.

CDR3 loop: CASSIVEGVSNQPQHF. CDR3 nucleotides: TGTGCCAGTAGTATAGTTGAGGGGGTTAGCAATCAGCCCCAGCATTTT. The chain uses TRBV19 and TRBJ1-5; TRBD1 is a possible D gene (6 bases). Trimming shortened V by 1 base and J by 0 bases, and 10 bases separated the two germline ends. There are 16 residues in the CDR3. Germline lookup yields CDR1 LNHDA and CDR2 SQIVND (reference sequence).

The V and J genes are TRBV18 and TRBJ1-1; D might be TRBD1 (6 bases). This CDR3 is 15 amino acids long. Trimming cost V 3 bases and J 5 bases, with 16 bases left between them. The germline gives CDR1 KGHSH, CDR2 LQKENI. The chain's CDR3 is CASSPSAGVETEAFF. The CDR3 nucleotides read TGTGCCAGCTCACCGTCGGCAGGGGTCGAGACTGAAGCTTTCTTT.